This T cell receptor beta chain was recovered during a study of post-analysis software for immune sequencing data. About the study: As for disease course, relapsing-remitting, secondary progressive and progressive-relapsing multiple sclerosis were all included. Study findings and constraints: Five TRBV segments, including TRBV5-6, TRBV5-1 and TRBV20-1, were more frequent in patients than controls.

This clonotype was recorded a few times. The target antigen is unknown. The TCR beta cDNA libraries carried unique molecular identifiers. TCRdb fed the PCR reads into MiXCR, producing one record per CDR3 protein. The sample has hundreds of thousands of distinct CDR3 sequences; 55% to 60% are singletons. J was trimmed by 2 bases and V by 6 bases; bases with no gene match: 4. Germline loops: CDR1 SQVTM, CDR2 ANQGSEA. The CDR3 is 14 amino acids. The source material was blood. This rearrangement joins TRBV29-1 to TRBJ2-5, with TRBD2 matching 12 bases. The source is a girl aged 2-10 years with multiple sclerosis. The CDR3 protein is CSVATSGGQETQYF. DNA for the CDR3: TGCAGCGTCGCGACTAGCGGGGGACAAGAGACCCAGTACTTC.